The present TCR beta chain was sequenced within a study of response to subunit inactivated influenza vaccine. This clonotype was counted a few times. The antigen is undetermined. The V end was cut by 4 bases, the J end by 5 bases, with 14 bases between. Germline CDR1 and CDR2: SNHLY and FYNNEI. This CDR3 spans 14 amino acids. Study conclusions and caveats: With each seasonal influenza vaccination, the authors suggested, few new T cells are recruited.

TCRdb passed the RT-PCR reads through MiXCR, listing each CDR3 protein once. The data contain 500,000 to 750,000 distinct CDR3 sequences, 12% to 15% of them singletons. The genes are TRBV2 and TRBJ2-5, with D possibly TRBD2 on 5 matching bases. The sequence came from a middle-aged man who received an inactivated influenza vaccine. The sample in question was PBMCs from blood, obtained about 12 days after vaccination. CDR3 in DNA: TGTGCCAGCAGTGGACTAACCGGGCGGGAGACCCAGTACTTC. Protein sequence: CASSGLTGRETQYF.